This T cell receptor beta chain stems from a study of liver allograft versus peripheral blood T cells. Whole-study context: The authors compared T cell receptor repertoires in transplanted livers with those in the peripheral blood of recipients.

TCRdb processed the reads anew with MiXCR; each CDR3 protein has one entry. The data hold fewer than 11,000 distinct CDR3 sequences, with approximately 19% observed a single time. In the case of this clonotype: Its antigen is undetermined.

Study-level points and caveats: Peripheral blood T cell receptor repertoires reportedly differed from those found within liver allografts.

Per germline, CDR1 MDHEN and CDR2 SYDVKM. This CDR3 region has 18 residues. V was pared by 6 bases and J by 6 bases, with 22 bases of the junction left unmatched. V and J are TRBV28 and TRBJ1-1; TRBD1 matches 7 bases. This clonotype originated in a human patient who had a liver transplant. Some of the T cells may derive from the graft donor. This CDR3 reads CASRFLPGHRTGLAEAFF. The CDR3 DNA reads TGTGCCAGCAGGTTTCTGCCGGGACATAGGACAGGATTGGCTGAAGCTTTCTTT.